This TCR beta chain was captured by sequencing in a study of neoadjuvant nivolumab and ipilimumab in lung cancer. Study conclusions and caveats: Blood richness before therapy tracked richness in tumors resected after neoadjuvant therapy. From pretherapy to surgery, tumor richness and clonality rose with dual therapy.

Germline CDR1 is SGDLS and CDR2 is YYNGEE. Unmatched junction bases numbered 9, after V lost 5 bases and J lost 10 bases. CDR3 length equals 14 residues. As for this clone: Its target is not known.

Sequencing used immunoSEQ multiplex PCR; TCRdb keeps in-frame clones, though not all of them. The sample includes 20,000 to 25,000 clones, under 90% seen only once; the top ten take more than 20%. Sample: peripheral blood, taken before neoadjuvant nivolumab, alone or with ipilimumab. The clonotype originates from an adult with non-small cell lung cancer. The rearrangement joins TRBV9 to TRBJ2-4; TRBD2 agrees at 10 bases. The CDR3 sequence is CASSAGLAPTIQYF. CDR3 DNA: TGTGCCAGCAGTGCGGGACTAGCGCCGACGATTCAGTACTTC.